This T cell receptor (beta chain) appears in the sequencing data of a study of T cells in Graves' hyperthyroidism and ophthalmopathy. Study context: Once the initial diagnosis was made, peripheral blood was obtained before any treatment.

Many counts were recorded for this clonotype. Amplified TCR beta CDR3 regions came from RNA transcripts. The study used the HTBI primer set for a first-round RT-PCR of the TCR CDR3. TCRdb passed the multiplex PCR reads through MiXCR, listing each CDR3 protein once. This repertoire shows some 700,000 distinct CDR3 sequences, 17% found once; its top ten account for around 16%. The V end lost 4 bases, the J end lost 3 bases, and 13 bases lay between the germline ends. This CDR3 region has 15 residues. Germline V gene data show CDR1 as LNHDA and CDR2 as SQIVND (reference sequence). The rearrangement uses TRBV19 and TRBJ1-5; no clear D gene. The clonotype comes from a man aged 45-60 years with Graves' hyperthyroidism. The sequenced sample consisted of blood. CDR3 protein: CASSTERIFNQPQHF. The CDR3 coding sequence is TGTGCCAGTAGTACCGAGAGAATATTCAATCAGCCCCAGCATTTT.